This entry lists 20 T cell receptor beta chains sequenced from one sample in a study of blood T cell repertoires in COVID-19. Libraries were prepared by immunoSEQ multiplex PCR; TCRdb keeps only in-frame clonotypes and omits some of them. The repertoire has over 150,000 clones, over 90% of them found once; the top ten carry approximately 0.5%. The specimen was peripheral blood. All receptors come from a man between 45 and 60 years old with acute or convalescent COVID-19.

The J gene is TRBJ2-1, the V gene TRBV18, with D possibly matching TRBD1 (6 bases). Germline CDR1 is KGHSH and CDR2 is LQKENI. The V end lost 3 bases, the J end lost 7 bases, and 22 bases lay between the germline ends. This CDR3 has 17 amino acids. The CDR3 DNA is TGTGCCAGCTCACCCTATTCAGGGGCAGATGGAAAGAATGAGCAGTTCTTC. As protein: CASSPYSGADGKNEQFF.

The J gene is TRBJ1-1, the V gene TRBV9; TRBD1 aligns across 7 bases. This CDR3 is built from 12 residues. Germline CDR1 is SGDLS and CDR2 is YYNGEE. Losses at the gene ends were 6 bases for V and 8 bases for J; bases not matched to a gene: 7. CDR3 DNA: TGTGCCAGCAACAGCGGACAGGAGGAAGCTTTCTTT. Protein sequence: CASNSGQEEAFF.

This clone was seen just once. This chain joins TRBV5-4 and TRBJ2-6, with D maybe TRBD1 (6 bases). The CDR3 length is 17 residues. Between the trimmed V and J ends, which lost 4 bases and 0 bases, there was a span of 14 bases. Germline CDR1 and CDR2: SGHNT and YYREEE (reference sequence). For the CDR3, the DNA is TGTGCCAGCAGCAGACGGACAGATAGCTCTGGGGCCAACGTCCTGACTTTC. As protein: CASSRRTDSSGANVLTF.

V is TRBV5-1 and J is TRBJ2-3; D is perhaps TRBD2 (5 bases). CDR1 and CDR2 from the germline V gene are SGHRS and YFSETQ. V gave up 5 bases and J gave up 4 bases, with 14 bases separating them. The CDR3 is 14 residues long. CDR3 loop: CASREGGRADTQYF. The CDR3 region has the DNA TGCGCCAGCAGAGAGGGCGGGCGCGCAGATACGCAGTATTTT.

The CDR3 DNA reads as TGTGCCAGCAGCCGGACGACAGGGTCACCCCTCCACTTT. Translated: CASSRTTGSPLHF. V gene TRBV5-5 combines with J gene TRBJ1-6; the match to TRBD1 covers 7 bases. The germline V gene encodes CDR1 SGHKS and CDR2 YYEKEE (reference sequence). J lost 10 bases, V lost 4 bases, and 5 bases had no gene match. The CDR3 has 13 residues.

The V gene is TRBV27, the J gene TRBJ1-3, with D hard to call. The CDR3 runs to 17 residues. Germline CDR1 MNHEY, CDR2 SMNVEV (reference sequence). V was shortened by 2 bases and J by 0 bases, with 14 bases between the two germline ends. DNA for the CDR3: TGTGCCAGCAGTTTAGAAGTTCCGGGAGCCTCTGGAAACACCATATATTTT. This gives the protein CASSLEVPGASGNTIYF.

This chain connects TRBV24-1 to TRBJ2-1; 15 bases map to TRBD2. The CDR3 extends over 17 amino acids. The J segment lost 0 bases and the V segment lost 9 bases, leaving 5 bases of the junction unmatched. Looked up from germline, CDR1 is KGHDR and CDR2 is SFDVKD. DNA for the CDR3: TGTGCCACCGGCGGACTAGCGGGAGGGAGCTCCTACAATGAGCAGTTCTTC. Translating gives CATGGLAGGSSYNEQFF.

The rearrangement uses TRBV9 and TRBJ2-1; 12 nucleotides align to TRBD2. Trimming cost V 0 bases and J 7 bases; bases outside gene matches: 8. CDR3 length: 17 amino acids. Per the germline V gene, CDR1 is SGDLS and CDR2 is YYNGEE. The CDR3: CASSVAPASGGDNEQFF. The CDR3 nucleotides read TGTGCCAGCAGCGTAGCTCCAGCTAGCGGGGGGGATAATGAGCAGTTCTTC.

The chain has TRBV14 and TRBJ2-5, with 8 nucleotides matching TRBD2. Trimming at V came to 4 bases and at J to 0 bases, leaving 10 bases not matched to a gene. The CDR3 length is 17 residues. Germline V lookup: CDR1 SGHDN, CDR2 FVKESK. The CDR3, as DNA: TGTGCCAGCAGCCCAGCGGGAGCTAGGGGGTACCAAGAGACCCAGTACTTC. Its protein is CASSPAGARGYQETQYF. The variable domain in full, with the rest retrieved from reference TRBV14 and TRBJ2-5, is EAGVTQFPSHSVIEKGQTVTLRCDPISGHDNLYWYRRVMGKEIKFLLHFVKESKQDESGMPNNRFLAERTGGTYSTLKVQPAELEDSGVYFCASSPAGARGYQETQYFGPGTRLLVL.

The J gene is TRBJ2-7, the V gene TRBV28, with D possibly TRBD2 on 6 matching bases. Germline CDR1 is MDHEN and CDR2 is SYDVKM. The CDR3 is 12 amino acids. V dropped 3 bases and J dropped 5 bases, with 8 bases sitting between them. CDR3 sequence: CASSFSGDEQYV. In DNA form, the CDR3 reads TGTGCCAGCAGTTTCTCGGGGGACGAGCAGTACGTC.

In this sample, this clone turned up once. The chain links TRBV19 to TRBJ1-1; D gene uncertain. This CDR3 spans 14 amino acids. The germline CDR1 and CDR2 sequences are LNHDA and SQIVND (reference sequence). V shed 5 bases and J shed 9 bases, with 19 bases lying between them. The CDR3 DNA reads as TGTGCCAGTAGTCCCTATTTGTCCGGGATCAAAGCTTTCTTT. Translated, it gives CASSPYLSGIKAFF.

V usage is TRBV28 and J usage is TRBJ1-1; D call uncertain. CDR3 length equals 11 residues. CDR1 and CDR2 from the germline V gene are MDHEN and SYDVKM. The ends were cut back, 7 bases at V and 1 base at J, with 4 bases in the middle. The CDR3 region is CASIQNTEAFF. Here the CDR3 DNA reads TGTGCCAGCATTCAGAACACTGAAGCTTTCTTT.

The gene calls are TRBV7-9 and TRBJ2-5; D gene ambiguous. CDR3 length: 16 residues. Germline lookup yields CDR1 SEHNR and CDR2 FQNEAQ (reference sequence). V shed 1 base and J shed 5 bases, with 17 bases lying between them. The CDR3 loop is CASSLVPGKSWETQYF. CDR3 DNA: TGTGCCAGCAGCTTAGTTCCAGGCAAGAGTTGGGAGACCCAGTACTTC.

The chain recombines TRBV29-1 with TRBJ1-2, with TRBD1 matching 8 bases. The CDR3 sequence is 11 residues long. Germline V gene lookup returns CDR1 SQVTM and CDR2 ANQGSEA. V lost 5 bases, J lost 8 bases, and 4 bases stayed unmatched. The CDR3 nucleotides are TGCAGCGTTTGGGGACAGGAGGGCTACACCTTC. As protein: CSVWGQEGYTF. Full variable domain (rest looked up from reference TRBV29-1 and TRBJ1-2): SAVISQKPSRDICQRGTSLTIQCQVDSQVTMMFWYRQQPGQSLTLIATANQGSEATYESGFVIDKFPISRPNLTFSTLTVSNMSPEDSSIYLCSVWGQEGYTFGSGTRLTVV.

The chain links TRBV5-4 to TRBJ1-2; 11 nucleotides align to TRBD1. This CDR3 has 16 residues. The V gene's germline CDR1 is SGHNT and CDR2 YYREEE (reference sequence). J was trimmed by 2 bases and V by 4 bases; bases with no gene match: 7. This CDR3 reads CASSREWDRGNYGYTF. Here the CDR3 DNA reads TGTGCCAGCAGCCGGGAGTGGGACAGGGGGAACTATGGCTACACCTTC.

CDR3 coding DNA: TGTGCCACCAGTGATCGAGGACTAGCGACCCAAGAGACCCAGTACTTC. It translates to CATSDRGLATQETQYF. This chain connects TRBV24-1 to TRBJ2-5, with TRBD2 matching over 9 bases. This CDR3 is 16 amino acids long. Germline trimming cut 3 bases from V and 1 base from J; bases unmatched to any gene: 5. Germline assignment: CDR1 KGHDR and CDR2 SFDVKD.

The chain links TRBV28 to TRBJ2-3; D unresolved. V gave up 5 bases and J gave up 3 bases, with 12 bases separating them. CDR3 length equals 14 residues. Germline assignment: CDR1 MDHEN and CDR2 SYDVKM. CDR3 nucleotides: TGTGCCAGCAGTACCCCCGGTCCGACAGATACGCAGTATTTT. As protein: CASSTPGPTDTQYF.

The J gene is TRBJ1-2, the V gene TRBV2, with TRBD1 identical over 8 bases. From germline, CDR1 is SNHLY and CDR2 FYNNEI. The CDR3 covers 13 residues. With V trimmed by 10 bases and J by 4 bases, 8 bases remained unmatched. In DNA, the CDR3 is TGTGCCACCTACCGGACAGGGCTCTATGGCTACACCTTC. Translated, it gives CATYRTGLYGYTF.

The J gene is TRBJ1-5, the V gene TRBV10-1; D gene ambiguous. The ends were cut back, 9 bases at V and 3 bases at J, with 12 bases in the middle. Germline lookup yields CDR1 WNHNN and CDR2 SYGVQD (reference sequence). The CDR3 is made up of 13 amino acids. DNA of the CDR3: TGCGCCAGATTCCCCGGGAACAATCAGCCCCAGCATTTT. It translates to CARFPGNNQPQHF.

The V call is TRBV28, the J call TRBJ2-7; 9 nucleotides align to TRBD1. The CDR3 spans 15 residues. J lost 3 bases, V lost 6 bases, and 9 bases had no gene match. Germline values: CDR1 MDHEN, CDR2 SYDVKM. DNA of the CDR3: TGTGCCAGCAGACGACAGGGGGGCCCCCTCTACGAGCAGTACGTC. Its translation: CASRRQGGPLYEQYV.